Included here is one TCR beta chain sequence, with context. Its antigen is unknown. The data stem from a study of STAT3 mutations in large granular lymphocyte leukemia. Whole-study context: 40% of treated T-LGLL patients showed hematologic response to immunosuppression. Study observations and caveats: Every T-LGLL patient had at least one immunodominant TCRbeta clonotype. After therapy, about 35% of the 18 patients switched clonotypes, all new clones STAT3 wild type. Clonal expansion was inferred from samples taken at other timepoints.

Average productive template count per sample was 40,000 to 45,000. Only in-frame clones appear in the TCRdb table, and some are missing; sequencing was by immunoSEQ multiplex PCR. This sample has some 27,000 clones, with roughly 80% found just once. The TCR comes from a woman in her forties or fifties with T-cell large granular lymphocyte leukemia. Some clones in this sample may be carry-over from other donors' samples. Sequencing was done on a sample of peripheral blood mononuclear cells.

CDR3 sequence (DNA): TGTGCCAGCAGCTTGGATGAGCCGTCCGATGAGCAGTTCTTC. It encodes CASSLDEPSDEQFF. V usage is TRBV7-9 and J usage is TRBJ2-1; D is undetermined. The V end was cut by 3 bases, the J end by 8 bases, with 14 bases between. In germline, CDR1 is SEHNR, CDR2 FQNEAQ (reference sequence). The CDR3 contains 14 residues.